This T cell receptor (beta chain) was captured in a study of T cell repertoires in cytomegalovirus infection (dated by TCRdb to between 2018 and 2020). Notes on the research overall: Peptide stimulations targeted recently identified HLA-C-restricted CMV epitopes, whose presentation resists viral immunomodulation, together with well-studied HLA-B-restricted epitopes. Donor HLA type was relevant to the analysis, because carriage of CMV infection together with the matching HLA type was indicated by public TCR beta signatures. The research as a whole found: Cumulative frequency of public TCR beta family members discriminated carriers of CMV infection plus the relevant HLA type in this cohort and an independent roughly 350-donor cohort. The ex vivo response was dominated by HLA-C-restricted CMV-specific TCR beta clonotypes, which also provided the single most frequent clonotype in two of eight donors.

This sample was sequenced with an Illumina HiSeq 1500. TCRdb's own reprocessing of the public reads used fastp at Q25 and MiXCR and kept productive beta chains. CDR3 protein duplicates are merged, each entry listing the most common genes and DNA. The sample includes fewer than 850,000 distinct CDR3 sequences, with almost 30% observed a single time. Around 14% of the sample is held by the ten biggest clonotypes. As for this clonotype: The antigen this receptor binds is unknown. Base qualities are not provided; no much larger clone lies one nucleotide away.

The germline V gene (reference sequence) supplies CDR1 MNHEY and CDR2 SMNVEV. V loses 6 bases, J loses 0 bases, and the germline ends lie 12 bases apart. Taken from cysteine to phenylalanine, the CDR3 has 15 residues. The read is trimmed to its CDR3 DNA, 45 bases read in frame from base 1. Interpreted using the paper, the treatment or condition label stands for: in vitro stimulation with specific CMV peptide epitopes to enrich CMV-specific T cells. This receptor was taken from a human donor in good health (CMV status not recorded). Some clones in this sample may be carry-over from other donors' samples. The sequence links TRBV27 to TRBJ2-1; perhaps TRBD2 is the D gene, with 6 bases matching. The input for sequencing was cultured CD8+ T cells from PBMCs, taken from culture after CMV antigen stimulation. The CDR3 reads CASRGFSGSYNEQFF. The DNA is as follows: TGTGCCAGCAGGGGATTTAGCGGCTCCTACAATGAGCAGTTCTTC.